This section outlines one TCR beta chain sequence together with its context. V shed 4 bases, J shed 4 bases, and the junction held 11 bases outside the gene matches. Germline V gene data show CDR1 as SQVTM and CDR2 as ANQGSEA. The CDR3 covers 15 residues. The sample originates from a study of T cell changes during pregnancy in multiple sclerosis. Data came from immunoSEQ multiplex PCR; TCRdb stores just in-frame clones and leaves some out. The data contain more than 85,000 clones, around 93% of them singletons. The specimen comprised peripheral blood, sampled in the third trimester of pregnancy. This clonotype was sampled from a female donor in good health, enrolled as a control in a pregnancy study. This chain links TRBV29-1 with TRBJ1-2; 8 positions agree with TRBD1. Here the CDR3 reads CSVGPPGQESYGYTF. The DNA for the CDR3 is TGCAGCGTTGGCCCCCCGGGACAGGAGAGCTATGGCTACACCTTC.